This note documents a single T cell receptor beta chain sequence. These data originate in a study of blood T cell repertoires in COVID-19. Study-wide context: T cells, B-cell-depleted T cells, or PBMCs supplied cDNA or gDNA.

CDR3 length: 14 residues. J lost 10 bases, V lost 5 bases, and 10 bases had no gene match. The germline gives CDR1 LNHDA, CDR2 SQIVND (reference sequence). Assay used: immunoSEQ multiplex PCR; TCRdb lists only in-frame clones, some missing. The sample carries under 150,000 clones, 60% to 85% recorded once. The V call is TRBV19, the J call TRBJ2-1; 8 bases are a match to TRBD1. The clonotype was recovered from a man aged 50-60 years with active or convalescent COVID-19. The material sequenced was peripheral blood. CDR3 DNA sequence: TGTGCCAGTAGTGCGACAGGGGCCCCGACGGAGCAGTTCTTC. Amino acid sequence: CASSATGAPTEQFF.